These 6 T cell receptor beta chains were sequenced from one sample in a study of blood T cell repertoires in COVID-19. Sequencing used immunoSEQ multiplex PCR; TCRdb keeps in-frame clones, though not all of them. The sample lists approximately 150,000 clones, 88% occurring once. The sample comprised peripheral blood. The source of these receptors is a woman between 50 and 59 years old with acute or convalescent COVID-19.

The chain has TRBV9 and TRBJ2-1; 8 bases line up with TRBD2. The CDR3 has 17 residues. Per germline, CDR1 SGDLS and CDR2 YYNGEE. V shed 4 bases, J shed 5 bases, and the junction held 14 bases outside the gene matches. This chain's CDR3 is CASSPPVAGNKNNEQFF. The CDR3 nucleotides are TGTGCCAGCAGCCCTCCCGTAGCGGGAAATAAAAACAATGAGCAGTTCTTC.

The rearrangement joins TRBV4-1 to TRBJ2-3; possibly TRBD2 for D (5 bases). The length of the CDR3 is 16 residues. V was shortened by 4 bases and J by 3 bases, with 17 bases between the two germline ends. Germline V gene sequence: CDR1 MGHRA, CDR2 YSYEKL. The CDR3: CASSRDGTGGTDTQYF. Written as DNA, the CDR3 is TGCGCCAGCAGCCGAGACGGTACTGGAGGAACAGATACGCAGTATTTT.

The table lists this clone with a count of one. The chain combines TRBV28 with TRBJ2-7, with 7 bases lining up with TRBD1. Germline V lookup: CDR1 MDHEN, CDR2 SYDVKM. CDR3 length: 14 residues. With V trimmed by 4 bases and J by 3 bases, 6 bases remained unmatched. CDR3 protein: CASSSDRVFYEQYF. The CDR3 bases are TGTGCCAGCAGTTCAGACAGGGTTTTCTACGAGCAGTACTTC.

This rearrangement joins TRBV7-3 to TRBJ1-3; TRBD1 might be the D (5 bases). Germline loops: CDR1 SGHTA, CDR2 FQGTGA. CDR3 length: 16 amino acids. The V end was cut by 5 bases, the J end by 0 bases, with 14 bases between. This chain's CDR3 is CASSTNGGYSGNTIYF. In DNA, the CDR3 is TGTGCCAGCAGCACGAACGGGGGGTACTCTGGAAACACCATATATTTT.

This chain links TRBV10-3 with TRBJ1-4; TRBD1 agrees at 8 bases. Germline CDR1 reads ENHRY; CDR2 reads SYGVKD. After removal of 0 bases from V and 2 bases from J, the junction contained 5 bases not matched to a gene. The CDR3 extends over 17 amino acids. CDR3 bases: TGTGCCATCAGTGAGTCGAGCGGGACAGGCACTAATGAAAAACTGTTTTTT. Translating it yields CAISESSGTGTNEKLFF.

The chain has TRBV5-8 and TRBJ2-1, with TRBD2 as a possible D gene (6 bases). V lost 4 bases and J 5 bases, leaving 13 bases between the germline ends. Looked up from germline, CDR1 is SGHTS and CDR2 is YDEGEE. The CDR3 length is 14 residues. This chain's CDR3 is CASSPGLVNNEQFF. As DNA, the CDR3 is TGTGCCAGCAGCCCGGGACTGGTGAACAATGAGCAGTTCTTC. Supplemented by reference TRBV5-8 and TRBJ2-1, the full variable domain reads EAGVTQSPTHLIKTRGQQATLRCSPISGHTSVYWYQQALGLGLQFLLWYDEGEERNRGNFPPRFSGRQFPNYSSELNVNALELEDSALYLCASSPGLVNNEQFFGPGTRLTVL.